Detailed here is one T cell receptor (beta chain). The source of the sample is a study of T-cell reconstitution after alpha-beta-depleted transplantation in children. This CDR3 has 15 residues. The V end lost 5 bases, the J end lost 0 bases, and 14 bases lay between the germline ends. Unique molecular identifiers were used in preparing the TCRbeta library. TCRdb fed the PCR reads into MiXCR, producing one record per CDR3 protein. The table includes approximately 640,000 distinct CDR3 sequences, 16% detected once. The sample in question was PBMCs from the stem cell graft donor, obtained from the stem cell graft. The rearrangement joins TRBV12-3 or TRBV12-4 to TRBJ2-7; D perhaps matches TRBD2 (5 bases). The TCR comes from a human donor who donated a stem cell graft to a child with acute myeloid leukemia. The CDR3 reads CASSPRGSPSYEQYF. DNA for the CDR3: TGTGCCAGCAGTCCCCGAGGGTCTCCCTCCTACGAGCAGTACTTC.